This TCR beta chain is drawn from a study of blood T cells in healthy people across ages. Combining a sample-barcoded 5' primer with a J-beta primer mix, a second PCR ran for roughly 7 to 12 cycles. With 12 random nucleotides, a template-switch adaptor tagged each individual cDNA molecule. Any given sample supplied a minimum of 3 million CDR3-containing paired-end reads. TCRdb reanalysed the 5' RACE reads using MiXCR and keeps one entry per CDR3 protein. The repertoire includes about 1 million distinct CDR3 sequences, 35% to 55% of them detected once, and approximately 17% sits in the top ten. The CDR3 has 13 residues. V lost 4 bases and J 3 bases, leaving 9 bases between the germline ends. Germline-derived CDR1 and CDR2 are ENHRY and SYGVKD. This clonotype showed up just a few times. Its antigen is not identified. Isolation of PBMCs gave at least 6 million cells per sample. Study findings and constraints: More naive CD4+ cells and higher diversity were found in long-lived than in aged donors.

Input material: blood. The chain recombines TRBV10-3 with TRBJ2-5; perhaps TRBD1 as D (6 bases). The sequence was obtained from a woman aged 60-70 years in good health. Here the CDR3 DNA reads TGTGCCATCAGTGCAGGGGCGGAAGAGACCCAGTACTTC. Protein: CAISAGAEETQYF.